This passage covers 17 T cell receptor beta chains from one sample sequenced in a study of PD-L1 blockade in urothelial cancer. Assay: immunoSEQ multiplex PCR; the TCRdb copy retains only in-frame clones and omits some. Here the sample spans 25,000 to 35,000 clones, about four fifths being singletons. Time point reported: peripheral blood 6 weeks after treatment start. Source: PBMCs, taken around atezolizumab (anti-PD-L1) treatment. The source is a man aged 65 to 79 with urothelial cancer.

This sequence joins TRBV4-1 and TRBJ1-5; D not resolved. This CDR3 is 14 amino acids long. V lost 1 base and J lost 7, with 11 bases in between. CDR1 and CDR2 from the germline V gene are MGHRA and YSYEKL. The CDR3 DNA reads as TGCGCCAGCAGCCAAGGCTGGTCGCGGCAGCCCCAGCATTTT. This translates into CASSQGWSRQPQHF.

The chain couples TRBV11-1 to TRBJ2-2; 10 bases match TRBD1. Trimming at V came to 5 bases and at J to 6 bases, leaving 15 bases not matched to a gene. The germline V gene encodes CDR1 SGHAT and CDR2 FQDESV (reference sequence). CDR3 length equals 18 residues. In nucleotides, the CDR3 is TGTGCCAGCAGCCAAGGGACAGGGGCACATGAGGGGTCCGGGGAGCTGTTTTTT. Its protein product is CASSQGTGAHEGSGELFF.

Remarks on this clone: The same CDR3 also results from other DNA sequences found in this sample. The V gene is TRBV6-5, the J gene TRBJ2-5; 9 bases match TRBD1. The V gene end was trimmed by 5 bases and the J gene end by 5 bases; junction bases not matched to a gene: 3. There are 13 residues in the CDR3. Germline V gives CDR1 MNHEY, CDR2 SVGAGI. The CDR3 bases are TGTGCCAGCAGTAGGACAGGGGTCGAGACCCAGTACTTC. Its protein is CASSRTGVETQYF.

This clone is labeled medium-sized. The CDR3 region is CASSAPLNNEQFF. CDR3 DNA sequence: TGTGCCAGCAGCGCGCCACTTAACAATGAGCAGTTCTTC. The gene calls are TRBV2 and TRBJ2-1; D not resolved. Germline CDR1 is SNHLY and CDR2 is FYNNEI. This CDR3 region has 13 residues. The V end was cut by 6 bases, the J end by 5 bases, with 11 bases between.

The V gene is TRBV7-8, the J gene TRBJ2-4, with a tentative D call TRBD2 (6 bases). V dropped 6 bases and J dropped 9 bases, with 24 bases sitting between them. There are 16 residues in the CDR3. Germline V gene sequence: CDR1 SGHVS, CDR2 FQNEAQ. CDR3 in amino acids: CASSSKGLPSLAIQYF. CDR3 DNA sequence: TGTGCCAGCAGTTCCAAGGGACTCCCCTCGCTGGCCATTCAGTACTTC.

The sample holds one count of this clone. This chain uses TRBV7-9 with TRBJ1-1, with 9 bases lining up with TRBD1. V lost 2 bases, J lost 4 bases, and 5 bases stayed unmatched. This CDR3 is 15 amino acids long. Germline V lookup: CDR1 SEHNR, CDR2 FQNEAQ (reference sequence). This CDR3 is CASSLTGGRGTEAFF. CDR3 bases: TGTGCCAGCAGCTTAACAGGGGGCCGGGGCACTGAAGCTTTCTTT.

This clone was picked up one time. The genes are TRBV6-1 and TRBJ2-3; maybe TRBD2 (5 bases). Trimming left V 3 bases short and J 8 bases short, with 9 bases between. Germline CDR1 reads MNHNS; CDR2 reads SASEGT. The CDR3 sequence is 12 residues long. The CDR3 coding sequence is TGTGCCAGCAGTGATAGCGCGGCTACGCAGTATTTT. The encoded protein is CASSDSAATQYF.

The V and J genes are TRBV14 and TRBJ2-2, with D uncertain. V was trimmed by 2 bases and J by 6 bases, leaving 10 bases between them. This CDR3 contains 14 residues. CDR1 is SGHDN, CDR2 FVKESK, per germline. The CDR3 sequence: CASSQYDSAGELFF. The CDR3 DNA follows: TGTGCCAGCAGCCAATACGACTCGGCCGGGGAGCTGTTTTTT. The full variable domain, rest sourced from reference TRBV14 and TRBJ2-2, is EAGVTQFPSHSVIEKGQTVTLRCDPISGHDNLYWYRRVMGKEIKFLLHFVKESKQDESGMPNNRFLAERTGGTYSTLKVQPAELEDSGVYFCASSQYDSAGELFFGEGSRLTVL.

The chain couples TRBV5-1 to TRBJ2-3; 11 nucleotides match TRBD2. Germline V CDR1 and CDR2: SGHRS, YFSETQ. The CDR3 is 16 residues long. J gave up 2 bases and V 7 bases, and 9 bases lay outside the gene matches. The CDR3 coding sequence is TGCGCCAGCTCGAGTGGACTAGCGGGTTTCACAGATACGCAGTATTTT. Its translation: CASSSGLAGFTDTQYF.

The CDR3 DNA is TGTGCCAGCAGTGGACACAGGGTGCCCTGGGAGACCCAGTACTTC. This encodes CASSGHRVPWETQYF. The gene calls are TRBV6-1 and TRBJ2-5; TRBD1 might be the D (6 bases). Trimming took off 4 bases at V and 5 bases at J, with 17 bases between the two ends. CDR3 length: 15 residues. Germline-derived CDR1 and CDR2 are MNHNS and SASEGT.

J is TRBJ1-4 and V is TRBV28; D possibly corresponds to TRBD1 (5 bases). Germline assignment: CDR1 MDHEN and CDR2 SYDVKM. With 1 base removed from V and 6 bases from J, the gap between germline ends came to 6 bases. The CDR3 contains 13 residues. The CDR3 reads CASSLSRDEKLFF. CDR3 bases: TGTGCCAGCAGTTTATCCAGGGATGAAAAACTGTTTTTT.

V is TRBV2 and J is TRBJ1-2, with 9 bases aligning to TRBD1. Trimming cost V 1 base and J 8 bases; bases outside gene matches: 11. In germline, CDR1 is SNHLY, CDR2 FYNNEI. The CDR3 spans 16 residues. The CDR3 reads CASSEVGQGLSLGYTF. Here the CDR3 DNA reads TGTGCCAGCAGTGAAGTGGGACAGGGTTTATCGCTGGGCTACACCTTC. The full variable domain, with the rest looked up from reference TRBV2 and TRBJ1-2, is EPEVTQTPSHQVTQMGQEVILRCVPISNHLYFYWYRQILGQKVEFLVSFYNNEISEKSEIFDDQFSVERPDGSNFTLKIRSTKLEDSAMYFCASSEVGQGLSLGYTFGSGTRLTVV.

A few counts support this clone. The chain recombines TRBV7-2 with TRBJ2-7; D not certain. There are 14 residues in the CDR3. Trimming took off 1 base at V and 0 bases at J, with 7 bases between the two ends. Germline V gives CDR1 SGHTA, CDR2 FQGNSA. This CDR3 is CASSLVMSSYEQYF. The CDR3 nucleotides are TGTGCCAGCAGCTTAGTTATGAGCTCCTACGAGCAGTACTTC.

The chain employs TRBV6-5 and TRBJ2-7; TRBD2 matches 8 bases. Trimming removed 5 bases from V and 6 bases from J; junction bases left unmatched: 6. Germline V gene data show CDR1 as MNHEY and CDR2 as SVGAGI. The CDR3 extends over 13 amino acids. This CDR3 reads CASSKREISEQYF. The CDR3 nucleotides read TGTGCCAGCAGTAAGCGGGAGATCTCCGAGCAGTACTTC.

A few counts support this clone. This chain uses TRBV9 with TRBJ2-2, with D possibly being TRBD1 (6 bases). Trimming removed 4 bases from V and 5 bases from J, with 12 bases in between. The CDR3 consists of 14 residues. Germline V gene sequence: CDR1 SGDLS, CDR2 YYNGEE. The CDR3 DNA is TGTGCCAGCAGCAATATTAGGGGGACCGGGGAGCTGTTTTTT. It specifies CASSNIRGTGELFF.

This clone occurred a few times. This chain connects TRBV6-5 to TRBJ2-7; weak D call: TRBD2 (6 bases). V was trimmed by 6 bases and J by 2 bases, leaving 17 bases between them. CDR1 and CDR2 from the germline V gene are MNHEY and SVGAGI. This CDR3 spans 15 amino acids. In nucleotides, the CDR3 is TGTGCCAGCAGAGAACAGCGGGCCACCCCCTACGAGCAGTACTTC. This translates into CASREQRATPYEQYF.

The chain uses TRBV5-5 and TRBJ2-1; 12 bases fit TRBD2. The V segment lost 0 bases and the J segment 4 bases; nucleotides outside the gene matches: 5. Looked up from germline, CDR1 is SGHKS and CDR2 is YYEKEE (reference sequence). CDR3 length: 17 amino acids. CDR3 in amino acids: CASSLAWTSGKYNEQFF. In DNA, the CDR3 is TGTGCCAGCAGCTTGGCCTGGACTAGCGGGAAGTACAATGAGCAGTTCTTC.